This entry describes one T cell receptor (beta chain). Its antigen is unknown. The data belong to a study of CD8 T cells in ankylosing spondylitis. One entry per CDR3 protein, called by TCRdb with MiXCR from the 5' RACE reads. Of fewer than 750,000 distinct CDR3 sequences in the sample, 15% to 20% were seen once. The CDR3 spans 15 residues. The germline V gene has CDR1 LNHDA and CDR2 SQIVND (reference sequence). The V and J ends lost 6 bases and 2 bases, in that order; junction bases with no gene match: 6. Study observations and caveats: Reports say disease-linked clones showed up significantly more in matched ankylosing spondylitis synovial fluid. A TCR beta motif of under 10 highly homologous variants seemed to mark ankylosing spondylitis blood.

The chain combines TRBV19 with TRBJ2-7; the match to TRBD2 covers 11 bases. The sequence was obtained from a male donor with ankylosing spondylitis. Sequenced input: blood, either unsorted or a sorted T cell fraction (not recorded which). In DNA, the CDR3 is TGTGCCAGTAGCTATAGCGGGAGGGACACCTACGAGCAGTACTTC. As protein: CASSYSGRDTYEQYF.